This TCR beta chain is drawn from a study of technical replicates of blood from four donors. Generated by immunoSEQ multiplex PCR, the TCRdb table keeps only in-frame clones and is missing some. The repertoire holds nearly 70,000 clones, roughly 92% seen once, with 4.7% in the top ten. This CDR3 has 16 amino acids. Germline CDR1 reads KGHSH; CDR2 reads LQKENI. V shed 2 bases and J 6 bases; nucleotides not matched to a gene: 12. Sequenced input: PBMCs. This TCR derives from a human donor in good health. Some clones in this sample may be carry-over from other donors' samples. V is TRBV18 and J is TRBJ2-7; 8 bases are a match to TRBD2. The CDR3 protein is CASSPSWGSGNGEQYF. The CDR3 DNA follows: TGTGCCAGCTCACCATCTTGGGGTAGCGGGAACGGCGAGCAGTACTTC.